A selection of T cell receptor beta chains follows, all from one sample in a study of blood T cells in healthy people across ages. TCRdb passed the 5' RACE reads through MiXCR, listing each CDR3 protein once. The repertoire consists of around 870,000 distinct CDR3 sequences, with around 26% occurring once and the leading ten covering approximately 15%. The sequenced sample consisted of blood. Receptors originate from an elderly woman in good health. CDR3s include the opening cysteine and the closing phenylalanine or tryptophan. A D gene is named only where the DNA matches it firmly. Expanded clones get a size class; other rows say once, few or many, or leave the size out.

d_gene	v_gene	j_gene	abundance	CDR3aa	CDR3nt
-	TRBV27	TRBJ1-1	-	CASSSFMAGCTEAFF	TGTGCCAGCAGTTCCTTCATGGCTGGGTGCACTGAAGCTTTCTTT
-	TRBV7-2	TRBJ2-3	few	CVSSQRWADTQYF	TGTGTCAGTAGCCAGAGGTGGGCAGATACGCAGTATTTT
TRBD1	TRBV7-9	TRBJ1-1	few	CASSFVTGRNTEAFF	TGTGCCAGCAGCTTCGTGACAGGGAGGAACACTGAAGCTTTCTTT
TRBD2	TRBV3-1	TRBJ2-7	many	CASSPGGGAYEQYF	TGTGCCAGCAGCCCCGGTGGGGGGGCCTACGAGCAGTACTTC
TRBD1	TRBV6-2/TRBV6-3	TRBJ2-3	-	CVSSWVRDRVTDTQYF	TGTGTCAGCAGCTGGGTCCGGGACAGGGTCACAGATACGCAGTATTTT
TRBD1	TRBV15	TRBJ2-7	many	CATSRAGTVRYEQYF	TGTGCCACCAGCAGAGCCGGGACAGTGAGATACGAGCAGTACTTC
TRBD2	TRBV11-3	TRBJ2-5	-	CASSAGGPEETQYF	TGTGCCAGCAGCGCGGGAGGGCCGGAAGAGACCCAGTACTTC
TRBD1	TRBV11-2	TRBJ2-1	many	CASSLGIYDRGPGEQFF	TGTGCCAGCAGCTTAGGGATATACGACAGGGGGCCCGGTGAGCAGTTCTTC
TRBD2	TRBV29-1	TRBJ2-7	-	CSALRRGDNEQYF	TGCAGCGCCCTCCGGCGGGGGGACAATGAGCAGTACTTC
-	TRBV7-6	TRBJ2-3	many	CASSLGVGANGGTQYF	TGTGCCAGCAGCTTAGGGGTCGGGGCGAATGGCGGTACGCAGTATTTT
-	TRBV20-1	TRBJ1-6	many	CSASQAPNSPLHF	TGCAGTGCTAGTCAGGCCCCGAATTCACCCCTCCACTTT
-	TRBV3-1	TRBJ1-1	-	CASSQSAEAFF	TGTGCCAGCAGCCAAAGCGCTGAAGCTTTCTTT
-	TRBV15	TRBJ1-5	many	CATSSPGFPGVQPQHF	TGTGCCACCAGCAGTCCGGGCTTTCCGGGGGTTCAGCCCCAGCATTTT
TRBD1	TRBV18	TRBJ2-5	many	CASSKTGAETQYF	TGTGCCAGCTCCAAGACAGGGGCAGAGACCCAGTACTTC
TRBD2	TRBV5-4	TRBJ2-3	-	CASSPSGGATADTQYF	TGTGCCAGCAGCCCGAGCGGGGGGGCGACCGCAGATACGCAGTATTTT
-	TRBV12-3/TRBV12-4	TRBJ2-1	many	CASSLPADNHNEQFF	TGTGCCAGCAGTTTACCGGCAGACAATCACAATGAGCAGTTCTTC
-	TRBV10-3	TRBJ1-6	many	CAISDGTINSPLHF	TGTGCCATCAGTGATGGGACGATAAATTCACCCCTCCACTTT
-	TRBV12-3/TRBV12-4	TRBJ1-1	few	CASSFDGGRAEAFF	TGTGCCAGCAGTTTCGACGGGGGAAGGGCTGAAGCTTTCTTT
TRBD2	TRBV19	TRBJ2-1	-	CASSMRNSGVGSYNEQFF	TGTGCCAGTAGTATGAGAAATAGCGGGGTTGGGTCCTACAATGAGCAGTTCTTC
-	TRBV12-3/TRBV12-4	TRBJ2-5	-	CAVGSRTAQETQYF	TGTGCCGTCGGATCCAGGACGGCCCAAGAGACCCAGTACTTC
TRBD1	TRBV20-1	TRBJ2-1	many	CSARFLGDSSYNEQFF	TGCAGTGCTAGGTTTTTGGGGGACAGCTCCTACAATGAGCAGTTCTTC
-	TRBV7-2	TRBJ2-7	-	CASSLGGGGGSYEQYF	TGTGCCAGCAGCTTAGGGGGCGGGGGCGGCTCCTACGAGCAGTACTTC
-	TRBV7-9	TRBJ2-5	many	CASSLRPSGTQYF	TGTGCCAGCAGCTTAAGGCCGAGCGGGACCCAGTACTTC
-	TRBV11-2	TRBJ2-7	many	CASSPGTGPLEQYF	TGTGCCAGCAGCCCTGGGACGGGACCGCTCGAGCAGTACTTC
-	TRBV6-1	TRBJ2-7	many	CASSLTQTYEQYF	TGTGCCAGCAGTTTGACACAAACCTACGAGCAGTACTTC
-	TRBV7-8	TRBJ2-1	many	CASSFGQPGVDEQFF	TGTGCCAGCAGCTTTGGGCAGCCGGGAGTTGATGAGCAGTTCTTC
TRBD2	TRBV7-6	TRBJ2-5	many	CATSGLAAYQETQYF	TGTGCCACCTCCGGACTAGCGGCGTACCAAGAGACCCAGTACTTC
-	TRBV4-2	TRBJ2-3	few	CASSPSFPGKGTDTQYF	TGTGCCAGCAGCCCTAGTTTTCCAGGAAAGGGTACAGATACGCAGTATTTT
-	TRBV7-2	TRBJ1-5	once	CASSLYPGKPQHF	TGTGCCAGCAGCCTTTACCCGGGGAAGCCCCAGCATTTT
TRBD2	TRBV2	TRBJ2-1	-	CASSGTSGGRDEQFF	TGTGCCAGCAGTGGGACTAGCGGGGGGAGGGATGAGCAGTTCTTC
-	TRBV11-2	TRBJ2-1	many	CASSLLYNEQFF	TGTGCCAGCAGCTTGCTTTACAATGAGCAGTTCTTC
-	TRBV7-6	TRBJ2-3	many	CASSLAEGDTQYF	TGTGCCAGCAGCTTAGCGGAGGGGGATACGCAGTATTTT
TRBD1	TRBV27	TRBJ2-5	many	CASSLSGDRGLRTQYF	TGTGCCAGCAGTTTATCGGGGGACAGGGGGTTGAGGACCCAGTACTTC
-	TRBV6-2/TRBV6-3	TRBJ1-2	many	CASSNNRRTTNYGYTF	TGTGCCAGCAGCAACAACAGACGGACCACTAACTATGGCTACACCTTC
-	TRBV15	TRBJ1-2	many	CATSRDAPNYGYTF	TGTGCCACCAGCAGGGACGCACCCAACTATGGCTACACCTTC
TRBD2	TRBV7-9	TRBJ2-2	-	CASSFRAGGYTGELFF	TGTGCCAGCAGCTTTCGAGCGGGGGGCTACACCGGGGAGCTGTTTTTT
TRBD2	TRBV6-6	TRBJ2-1	many	CASTLAGGNEQFF	TGTGCCAGCACGTTAGCGGGTGGCAATGAGCAGTTCTTC
-	TRBV18	TRBJ2-7	many	CASSPPGQGLEQYF	TGTGCCAGCTCACCACCGGGGCAGGGCCTCGAGCAGTACTTC
-	TRBV10-3	TRBJ2-1	many	CAISDLTHGSYNEQFF	TGTGCCATCAGTGACCTCACACACGGCTCCTACAATGAGCAGTTCTTC
-	TRBV6-2/TRBV6-3	TRBJ2-1	many	CASSYWAGRNEQFF	TGTGCCAGCAGTTACTGGGCAGGGCGGAATGAGCAGTTCTTC
-	TRBV2	TRBJ2-7	-	CASTAGTPSYEQYF	TGTGCCAGCACCGCCGGGACACCCTCCTACGAGCAGTACTTC
TRBD2	TRBV7-2	TRBJ2-4	many	CASSPSGRVHNIQYF	TGTGCCAGCAGCCCTAGCGGGAGGGTCCATAACATTCAGTACTTC
-	TRBV6-5	TRBJ2-6	few	CASTLKGRFSSGANVLTF	TGTGCCAGCACTTTAAAGGGACGTTTTAGCTCTGGGGCCAACGTCCTGACTTTC
TRBD2	TRBV5-1	TRBJ2-4	many	CASSLANGGLAGKNIQYF	TGCGCCAGCAGCTTGGCCAACGGAGGTCTAGCGGGGAAAAACATTCAGTACTTC
TRBD1	TRBV9	TRBJ1-1	-	CAGTTGGHEGTEAFF	TGTGCCGGCACTACAGGGGGCCATGAGGGCACTGAAGCTTTCTTT
-	TRBV11-2	TRBJ1-6	-	CASSLDAPVNSPLHF	TGTGCCAGCAGCTTAGATGCCCCGGTGAATTCACCCCTCCACTTT
TRBD1	TRBV6-6	TRBJ2-7	-	CASGPRDSRISYEQYF	TGTGCCAGCGGCCCCCGGGACAGTAGAATTTCCTACGAGCAGTACTTC
-	TRBV5-6	TRBJ2-7	many	CASSRGPVTPREQYF	TGTGCCAGCAGCCGCGGACCCGTTACCCCGCGGGAGCAGTACTTC
TRBD1	TRBV28	TRBJ1-2	-	CASSSLPVQGGYGYTF	TGTGCCAGCAGCTCCTTACCGGTACAGGGGGGCTATGGCTACACCTTC
-	TRBV6-2/TRBV6-3	TRBJ2-1	many	CASSSGTGHSYNEQFF	TGTGCCAGCAGTTCCGGGACGGGACACTCCTACAATGAGCAGTTCTTC
-	TRBV12-3/TRBV12-4	TRBJ2-1	many	CASSRTPYNEQFF	TGTGCCAGCAGCCGTACGCCGTACAATGAGCAGTTCTTC